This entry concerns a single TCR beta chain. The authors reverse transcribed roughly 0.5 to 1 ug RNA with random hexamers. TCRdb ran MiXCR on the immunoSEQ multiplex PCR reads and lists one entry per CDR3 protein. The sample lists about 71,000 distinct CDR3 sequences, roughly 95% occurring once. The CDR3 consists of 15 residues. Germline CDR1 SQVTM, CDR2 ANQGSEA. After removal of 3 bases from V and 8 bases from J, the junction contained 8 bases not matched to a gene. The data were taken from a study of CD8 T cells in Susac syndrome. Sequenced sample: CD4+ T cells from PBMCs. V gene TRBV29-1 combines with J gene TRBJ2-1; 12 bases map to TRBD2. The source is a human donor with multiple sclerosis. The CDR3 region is CSVEGSSGGAYEQFF. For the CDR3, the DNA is TGCAGCGTTGAGGGTTCTAGCGGGGGGGCCTATGAGCAGTTCTTC.